This T cell receptor beta chain was obtained from a study of OX40 agonist ivuxolimab in advanced cancers. Study-wide background: Among those treated, three patients had partial responses, one with hepatocellular carcinoma and two with cutaneous melanoma.

Trimming took off 1 base at V and 8 bases at J, with 2 bases between the two ends. The V gene's germline CDR1 is MDHEN and CDR2 SYDVKM. The CDR3 contains 11 residues. Assay used: immunoSEQ multiplex PCR; TCRdb lists only in-frame clones, some missing. Of tens of thousands of clones listed, around 93% were seen once; the top ten hold approximately 28%. Cycle 7 day 1, cycle 4 day 1, and baseline were the timepoints at which blood was sampled. Details on this clone: What it binds is not known.

Points from the study as a whole: Expanded clones were, on average, more numerous in CD8+ T cells than in CD4+.

The chain has TRBV28 and TRBJ2-2, with D hard to call. The TCR originated in an adult with an advanced solid tumor such as melanoma, head and neck, liver or kidney cancer. Specimen: CD4+ or CD8+ T cells sorted from blood, collected in a trial of the OX40 agonist ivuxolimab. The CDR3 loop is CASSLSGELFF. CDR3 coding DNA: TGTGCCAGCAGTTTATCAGGGGAGCTGTTTTTT.